There are a few counts of the clone carrying this T cell receptor (beta chain). This entry is derived from a study of T cell responses to AZD1222 COVID-19 vaccine. Sequencing used immunoSEQ multiplex PCR; TCRdb keeps in-frame clones, though not all of them. Here the sample spans over 150,000 clones, approximately 90% being singletons. The source was peripheral blood, collected on day 0 of AZD1222 vaccination. The TCR sequence derives from an adult in good health.

CDR3 DNA: TGTGCCAGCAGCGTAGCGGGGGCAGATGAAAAACTGTTTTTT. Translating gives CASSVAGADEKLFF. This chain uses TRBV9 with TRBJ1-4; TRBD1 is a possible D gene (6 bases). Germline CDR1 SGDLS, CDR2 YYNGEE. The CDR3 covers 14 residues. Trimming took 0 bases from V and 6 from J, leaving 9 bases between them.